These T cell receptor beta chains were read from a single sample in a study of cytomegalovirus exposure and HLA in healthy donors. The table came from immunoSEQ multiplex PCR; TCRdb's copy has only in-frame clones and leaves some out. Of about 160,000 clones in the sample, roughly 80% are singletons; the top ten hold 3% to 3.5%. The sample taken for sequencing was PBMCs. The receptors here all came from a woman aged 40 to 55 in good health and CMV-seronegative. Each CDR3 is given with its conserved first and last residue. The D gene is left open where the match is weak. Some rows have no size entry. The others give once, few or many, or a class for an expanded clone.

V	J	size	D	DNA	CDR3
TRBV7-9	TRBJ1-2	.	.	TGTGCCAGCAGCTTATTAAACAGGGATGGCTACACCTTC	CASSLLNRDGYTF
TRBV7-3	TRBJ2-3	.	TRBD1	TGTGCCAGCAACGATCCGGGACAGGGTGGCGATACGCAGTATTTT	CASNDPGQGGDTQYF
TRBV6-4	TRBJ1-5	.	.	TGTGCCAGCAGTGAGTCCGCGGGTACTCAGCCCCAGCATTTT	CASSESAGTQPQHF
TRBV10-3	TRBJ1-5	.	.	TGTGCCATCAGTGAAGACATTAGCAATCAGCCCCAGCATTTT	CAISEDISNQPQHF
TRBV7-3	TRBJ1-1	.	.	TGTGCCAGCAGCTTAATGGGGCGGGGCACTGAAGCTTTCTTT	CASSLMGRGTEAFF
TRBV6-1	TRBJ2-7	.	.	TGTGCCAGCAAATGGGGGGGCCCCTACGAGCAGTACTTC	CASKWGGPYEQYF
TRBV4-1	TRBJ1-5	once	TRBD1	TGCGCCAGCAACCAAGTGTCAGGACAGGGGAACCAGCCCCAGCATTTT	CASNQVSGQGNQPQHF
TRBV23-1	TRBJ2-3	.	TRBD2	TGCGCCAGCAGTCTGGGCCCCCGGTGGACTAGCCTGGCGGATACGCAGTATTTT	CASSLGPRWTSLADTQYF
TRBV29-1	TRBJ1-5	.	.	TGCAGCGTTGAGCTAGCCCGGCCCCAGCATTTT	CSVELARPQHF
TRBV10-1	TRBJ1-5	.	.	TGCGCCAGCAGTCTTCCCAGAGGTTATAGCAATCAGCCCCAGCATTTT	CASSLPRGYSNQPQHF
TRBV19	TRBJ2-6	.	TRBD1	TGTGCCAGTAGTGCCGGGACAGGGGCTCCCGGGGCCAACGTCCTGACTTTC	CASSAGTGAPGANVLTF
TRBV5-1	TRBJ1-2	.	.	TGCGCCAGCAGCTCCGGACGGACATATGGCTACACCTTC	CASSSGRTYGYTF
TRBV7-9	TRBJ2-3	.	TRBD2	TGTGCCAGCAGCTTAGTGCTAGCGGGGGAAACGCAGTATTTT	CASSLVLAGETQYF
TRBV7-9	TRBJ2-1	.	.	TGTGCCAGCCCGGGCGGGGGCGCGGGTAATGAGCAGTTCTTC	CASPGGGAGNEQFF
TRBV6-5	TRBJ2-1	.	TRBD2	TGTGCCAGCAGTACCCGTGGCGGGGGAGGGAATGAGCAGTTCTTC	CASSTRGGGGNEQFF
TRBV7-9	TRBJ2-1	few	TRBD2	TGTGCCAGCAGCCTCTCACTAGCGGGGTCCTACAATGAGCAGTTCTTC	CASSLSLAGSYNEQFF
TRBV7-7	TRBJ2-7	.	.	TGTGCCAGCAGCCCCAGTTCGGGGGAGACCTACGAGCAGTACTTC	CASSPSSGETYEQYF
TRBV2	TRBJ1-2	few	.	TGTGCCAGCAGTGTTGACAGTCCGACGTACTATGGCTACACCTTC	CASSVDSPTYYGYTF
TRBV9	TRBJ2-1	.	TRBD2	TGTGCCAGCAGCCTCCCTAGCGGGGGAGGAAATGAGCAGTTCTTC	CASSLPSGGGNEQFF
TRBV4-1	TRBJ2-3	.	TRBD2	TGCGCCAGCAGCCAAATAGCGGGGGCCGCAGATACGCAGTATTTT	CASSQIAGAADTQYF
TRBV2	TRBJ1-2	.	.	TGTGCCAGCAGTGATCGCGAATATAACTATGGCTACACCTTC	CASSDREYNYGYTF
TRBV12-5	TRBJ1-5	few	.	TGTGCTAGTGGTTTTATGGATTACCGGGTTTCGAGTCAGCCCCAGCATTTT	CASGFMDYRVSSQPQHF
TRBV15	TRBJ1-2	.	TRBD1	TGTGCCACCAGCAGAGATCCCGGACAGGGGGCAGGACTAGCTGGCTACACCTTC	CATSRDPGQGAGLAGYTF
TRBV15	TRBJ1-6	.	TRBD1	TGTGCCACCAGCAGAGAGACAGGGTCCCTTTCACCCCTCCACTTT	CATSRETGSLSPLHF
TRBV5-1	TRBJ2-3	once	TRBD1	TGCGCCAGCAGCTTGGTGGGGACAGGGGGTATAGGAACAGATACGCAGTATTTT	CASSLVGTGGIGTDTQYF
TRBV5-1	TRBJ2-5	.	TRBD2	TGCGCCAGCAGCCATGGGACTAGCCAAGAGACCCAGTACTTC	CASSHGTSQETQYF
TRBV7-9	TRBJ2-3	.	TRBD2	TGTGCCAGCAGCATGGCTAGCGGGGGAGGAGATACGCAGTATTTT	CASSMASGGGDTQYF
TRBV19	TRBJ1-5	.	.	TGTGCCAGTAGTATCGTACAGGCCGCATTTCAGCCCCAGCATTTT	CASSIVQAAFQPQHF
TRBV5-1	TRBJ2-3	.	TRBD1	TGCGCCAGTTCACCGGGACAGGGGACAGATACGCAGTATTTT	CASSPGQGTDTQYF
TRBV11-2	TRBJ1-1	.	TRBD1	TGTGCCAGCAGCTCCAACAGGGGGCTGGACACTGAAGCTTTCTTT	CASSSNRGLDTEAFF
TRBV7-9	TRBJ1-4	.	TRBD1	TGTGCCAGCAGCTTAAAGCCGGGACAGGATCCTGAAAAACTGTTTTTT	CASSLKPGQDPEKLFF
TRBV19	TRBJ1-2	few	.	TGTGCCAGTATATCAACAGCTAACTATGGCTACACCTTC	CASISTANYGYTF
TRBV27	TRBJ1-5	few	.	TGTGCCAGCAGTTCCTCAACGACAGTCCCTTCTAGCAATCAGCCCCAGCATTTT	CASSSSTTVPSSNQPQHF
TRBV10-1	TRBJ2-2	.	.	TGCGCCAGCAAGGGGGCGAACACCGGGGAGCTGTTTTTT	CASKGANTGELFF
TRBV5-4	TRBJ2-5	.	TRBD1	TGTGCCAGCAGCTTGCAGGGGGTACAAGAGACCCAGTACTTC	CASSLQGVQETQYF
TRBV6-5	TRBJ1-1	once	TRBD1	TGTGCCAGCAGGACAGGGTCGGGAACTGAAGCTTTCTTT	CASRTGSGTEAFF
TRBV28	TRBJ2-3	few	.	TGTGCCAGCAAGATAGGGGGATACACAGATACGCAGTATTTT	CASKIGGYTDTQYF
TRBV5-1	TRBJ1-1	.	TRBD1	TGCGCCAGCAGTTCCGGGACAGGTTACACTGAAGCTTTCTTT	CASSSGTGYTEAFF
TRBV7-9	TRBJ1-5	.	.	TGTGCCAGCAGCTTAAGTCAGGGTGGGGATCAGCCCCAGCATTTT	CASSLSQGGDQPQHF
TRBV6-1	TRBJ1-5	once	TRBD1	TGTGCCAGCAGTGAAAACAGGGGGCGAGGGCCCCAGCATTTT	CASSENRGRGPQHF
TRBV19	TRBJ2-5	.	TRBD2	TGTGCCAGTAACAGCGGGGTGGAGACCCAGTACTTC	CASNSGVETQYF
TRBV19	TRBJ2-1	medium-sized	TRBD1	TGTGCCAGTAAACCCGTGACAGGGGAAAACAATGAGCAGTTCTTC	CASKPVTGENNEQFF
TRBV18	TRBJ2-1	.	.	TGTGCCAGCTCCCCGCTGGAGTTAGTAAGTTTCTTC	CASSPLELVSFF
TRBV29-1	TRBJ2-5	.	TRBD2	TGCAGCGTTGTTAGCGGGGAGCTTGGGGAGACCCAGTACTTC	CSVVSGELGETQYF
TRBV6-6	TRBJ2-1	.	.	TGTGCCAGCTCCGGCGGACAGTCTAATGAGCAGTTCTTC	CASSGGQSNEQFF
TRBV18	TRBJ2-7	.	.	TGTGCCAGCTCACCGGACAGCTACGAGCAGTACTTC	CASSPDSYEQYF
TRBV19	TRBJ2-7	.	TRBD1	TGTGCCAGTAGTCGGACAGGGTATCGCCCAGGGCCCTACGAGCAGTACTTC	CASSRTGYRPGPYEQYF
TRBV2	TRBJ2-1	.	TRBD1	TGTGCCAGCAGTCGAGACAGGGGAAACAATGAGCAGTTCTTC	CASSRDRGNNEQFF
TRBV2	TRBJ1-1	few	.	TGTGCCAGCAGTGACAGGGAGAACACTGAAGCTTTCTTT	CASSDRENTEAFF
TRBV18	TRBJ2-7	.	TRBD1	TGTGCCAGCTCACCTGACAGGGGGAACTACGAGCAGTACTTC	CASSPDRGNYEQYF
TRBV18	TRBJ2-7	.	TRBD1	TGTGCCAGCTCACCAGGGACAGGGGGCTACGAGCAGTACTTC	CASSPGTGGYEQYF
TRBV28	TRBJ2-7	once	TRBD1	TGTGCCAGCAGTTTAAGTTTACAGGGGAACTACGAGCAGTACTTC	CASSLSLQGNYEQYF
TRBV5-6	TRBJ2-7	.	TRBD1	TGTGCCAGCAGCTTGGAGACAGGGCCAGACAACATCGCCCCCTACGAGCAGTACTTC	CASSLETGPDNIAPYEQYF
TRBV14	TRBJ2-1	.	.	TGTGCCAGCAGCCAAGGGAGGGTTGGCGAGCAGTTCTTC	CASSQGRVGEQFF
TRBV14	TRBJ2-2	.	.	TGTGCCAGCAGCCAAACCTATACCGTCTTGAACACCGGGGAGCTGTTTTTT	CASSQTYTVLNTGELFF
TRBV6-5	TRBJ1-3	.	.	TGTGCCAGCAGTTACTTCCCGGGGGGGGCTGGAAACACCATATATTTT	CASSYFPGGAGNTIYF
TRBV7-9	TRBJ1-5	.	.	TGTGCCAGCAGCTTCGCGGATAGTAATCAGCCCCAGCATTTT	CASSFADSNQPQHF